This entry concerns a single T cell receptor (beta chain). The antigen is not known. The sample comes from a study of shared clonotypes between healthy human individuals. Notes on the study in general: Sequencing depth was predicted to influence how clonotypes are shared among donors. Relative to memory subsets, naive subsets generally showed larger estimated richness.

The CDR3 has 13 amino acids. Unmatched junction bases numbered 3, after V lost 1 base and J lost 10 bases. In germline, CDR1 is SGHAT, CDR2 FQNNGV. The donors were adults (healthy and HIV-negative) with no recent acute infections or vaccinations. Produced via immunoSEQ multiplex PCR; TCRdb's table is partial and in-frame only. The sample consists of roughly 660,000 clones, 90% of them appearing once. This TCR was recovered from a man aged 18 to 35 in good health. Some clones in this sample may be carry-over from other donors' samples. The chain links TRBV11-2 to TRBJ1-1, with 10 nucleotides matching TRBD1. The specimen sequenced was memory CD8+ T cells from PBMCs. Subset defined: CD45RO+ cells pooled with CCR7-negative TemRA cells. The CDR3 here is CASSLGGDRGAFF. CDR3 bases: TGTGCCAGCAGCTTAGGCGGGGACAGGGGAGCTTTCTTT.